The 7 T cell receptor beta chains given below trace back to one sample, sequenced in a study of lymphopenia after photon versus proton radiotherapy. TCRdb keeps only in-frame clones here, not all; method: immunoSEQ multiplex PCR. Altogether about 70,000 clones are present, about 90% being singletons, with the ten largest covering approximately 10%. Material: peripheral blood, obtained from a patient treated with proton-based radiotherapy. These receptors came from an older man with esophageal cancer.

The J gene is TRBJ2-5, the V gene TRBV29-1; D might be TRBD1 (6 bases). CDR3 length equals 13 residues. Trimming left V 0 bases short and J 1 base short, with 6 bases between. CDR1 is SQVTM, CDR2 ANQGSEA, per germline. The CDR3 spells CSVEEGGQETQYF. As DNA, the CDR3 is TGCAGCGTTGAAGAAGGGGGCCAAGAGACCCAGTACTTC.

The chain joins TRBV14 to TRBJ1-1; D is possibly TRBD1 (5 bases). The CDR3 covers 17 residues. V lost 3 bases to trimming and J lost 1 base, with 18 bases between them. Germline CDR1 SGHDN, CDR2 FVKESK. The CDR3 DNA follows: TGTGCCAGCAGCCAGAGGGGAGCAGGACATCCGAACACTGAAGCTTTCTTT. Its translation is CASSQRGAGHPNTEAFF.

This sequence joins TRBV7-9 and TRBJ2-7; D remains ambiguous. Deletions cut 1 base from V and 1 base from J, with 5 bases between. The CDR3 sequence is 13 residues long. Germline values: CDR1 SEHNR, CDR2 FQNEAQ (reference sequence). CDR3 protein: CASSLDPSYEQYF. In DNA, the CDR3 is TGTGCCAGCAGCTTAGATCCTTCCTACGAGCAGTACTTC.

As regards this clone: One end of the junction is discordant with germline, which a read error may explain. The same CDR3 is also encoded by other DNA sequences in this sample. The V gene is TRBV14, the J gene TRBJ1-4, with D hard to call. This CDR3 is built from 13 residues. Germline CDR1 is SGHDN and CDR2 is FVKESK. This chain's CDR3 is CASSQDFGEKLFF. The CDR3 bases are TGTGCCAGTAGCCAAGATTTCGGGGAAAAACTGTTTTTT.

The rearrangement joins TRBV2 to TRBJ2-7; 11 positions match TRBD1. This CDR3 has 13 amino acids. V was pared by 9 bases and J by 7 bases, with 8 bases of the junction left unmatched. CDR1 is SNHLY and CDR2 is FYNNEI in the germline V gene. CDR3 sequence: CASQADRGREQYF. In DNA form, the CDR3 reads TGTGCCAGTCAAGCGGACAGGGGGCGAGAGCAGTACTTC. Supplemented by reference TRBV2 and TRBJ2-7, the full variable domain reads EPEVTQTPSHQVTQMGQEVILRCVPISNHLYFYWYRQILGQKVEFLVSFYNNEISEKSEIFDDQFSVERPDGSNFTLKIRSTKLEDSAMYFCASQADRGREQYFGPGTRLTVT.

The chain combines TRBV7-9 with TRBJ2-1; unclear D gene. Trimming shortened V by 5 bases and J by 9 bases, and 11 bases separated the two germline ends. Germline lookup yields CDR1 SEHNR and CDR2 FQNEAQ (reference sequence). The CDR3 length is 12 residues. The CDR3 region has the DNA TGTGCCAGCAGCCCGACGGAGTTTGAGCAGTTCTTC. Protein: CASSPTEFEQFF.

The genes are TRBV11-2 and TRBJ2-5; tentatively, D is TRBD1 (7 bases). CDR1 is SGHAT and CDR2 is FQNNGV in the germline V gene. The V end was cut by 1 base, the J end by 6 bases, with 15 bases between. This CDR3 is built from 15 residues. The CDR3 reads CASSLVQGGGKTQYF. CDR3 nucleotide sequence: TGTGCCAGCAGCTTAGTTCAGGGGGGTGGGAAGACCCAGTACTTC.